Listed below are T cell receptor beta chains from one sample, sequenced in a study of lymphopenia after photon versus proton radiotherapy. Assay used: immunoSEQ multiplex PCR; TCRdb lists only in-frame clones, some missing. The repertoire has some 30,000 clones, 84% of them found once; the top ten carry approximately 15%. Material: peripheral blood, obtained from a patient treated with proton-based radiotherapy. The receptors were gathered from a woman between 65 and 79 years old with pancreatic cancer. The conserved cysteine and the conserved F or W are not part of the CDR3 here.

j_call v_call cdr3_aa
TRBJ2-3 TRBV4-3 ASSQDLAGVRADTQY
TRBJ2-2 TRBV4-3 ASSQDRNSPNTGELF
TRBJ2-1 TRBV9 ASSVGLPRSNEQF
TRBJ2-5 TRBV9 ASSVMEKETQY
TRBJ2-5 TRBV13 ASRIGMRETQY
TRBJ2-4 TRBV5-1 ASRNALGVKNIQY
TRBJ1-4 TRBV4-1 ASSQVWSNEKLF
TRBJ2-5 TRBV19 ASSIYGQETQY
TRBJ1-6 TRBV5-6 ASSLVGRSYNSPLH
TRBJ2-2 TRBV19 ASSMTTSGRGELF
TRBJ2-7 TRBV6-5 ASSSTAGEQY
TRBJ2-7 TRBV27 ASRLKGARRQY
TRBJ2-4 TRBV15 ATRRPSGSRDIQY
TRBJ2-7 TRBV20-1 SAHFRAEQY
TRBJ1-2 TRBV28 ASTSPTGGARYGYT
TRBJ2-1 TRBV2 ASRRTTQHYEQF
TRBJ2-1 TRBV9 ASSVDLAGGPRNEQF
TRBJ1-1 TRBV18 ASSPGMMNTEAF
TRBJ2-3 TRBV6-1 ASSEGLGTDTQY
TRBJ1-1 TRBV6-5 ASRSRTENTEAF
TRBJ1-5 TRBV19 ASSIRGGGGQPQH
TRBJ1-2 TRBV6-1 ASSGTGPIYGYT
TRBJ1-1 TRBV6-1 ASSEFEAF
TRBJ2-3 TRBV6-5 ASSYSSGRQDTQY
TRBJ2-1 TRBV7-2 ASSPRTGKDEQF
TRBJ2-7 TRBV5-1 ASSSDGGGNEQY
TRBJ2-7 TRBV7-2 ASSLLAGDPYEQY
TRBJ2-4 TRBV19 ASSDGGTIAKNIQY
TRBJ2-2 TRBV2 ASSARAGGNGELF
TRBJ2-1 TRBV19 ASSIDLGRGYEQF
TRBJ2-7 TRBV7-6 ASSLAGTGAYEQY
TRBJ1-4 TRBV30 AAGTVKNEKLF
TRBJ2-2 TRBV14 ASSQGIGTLNTGELF
TRBJ2-2 TRBV18 ASSPLKTSGSTGELF
TRBJ2-2 TRBV27 ASSLYSGSGANTGELF
TRBJ1-2 TRBV28 ASSFPQGALDGYT
TRBJ2-2 TRBV7-6 ASSKGQSNTGELF
TRBJ1-2 TRBV29-1 SVDTSMYGYT
TRBJ1-6 TRBV7-9 ASSLVGSPLH
TRBJ2-7 TRBV4-3 ASSQDRQGAQEQY
TRBJ1-1 TRBV6-4 ASRLEVWTEAF
TRBJ1-6 TRBV19 ASAGGGQKNSPLH
TRBJ2-1 TRBV18 ASSTGTGGSNEQF
TRBJ2-7 TRBV15 ATSRDPGVASYEQY
TRBJ2-7 TRBV6-1 ASSDPSRRGEQY
TRBJ2-2 TRBV18 ASSPPVYGSGELF
TRBJ1-3 TRBV19 ASSISGGSSGNTIY
TRBJ2-5 TRBV9 ASSLGLPRGWETQY
TRBJ2-2 TRBV7-7 ASSLTTTTGELF
TRBJ1-4 TRBV29-1 SVEGGGQGGATNEKLF
TRBJ2-5 TRBV11-3 ASSPRLDLATGHETQY
TRBJ2-5 TRBV7-9 ASSLTDRGETQY
TRBJ2-3 TRBV7-2 ASSLTGSTDTQY